Reported below is one T cell receptor beta chain. What it recognizes is unknown. This CDR3 region has 15 residues. The germline V and J ends were trimmed by 2 bases and 9 bases, with 14 bases remaining between them. The germline gives CDR1 LNHDA, CDR2 SQIVND (reference sequence). RNA transcripts provided the source from which TCR beta CDR3 regions were amplified. HTBI primers were the set used in a first-round RT-PCR of the TCR CDR3. TCRdb called the multiplex PCR reads again in MiXCR, with one record for every CDR3 protein. Among around 190,000 distinct CDR3 sequences listed, around a sixth were seen once. An absence of ophthalmopathy progression within 18 months meant stable Graves' hyperthyroidism. These data originate in a study of T cells in Graves' hyperthyroidism and ophthalmopathy. Study summary: Specimen type is peripheral blood, collected at initial diagnosis prior to any treatment.

General study points: Prediction of ophthalmopathy progression came a median roughly 6.6 months pre-onset. Blood also carried most thyroid clonotypes expanded above 0.001.

The specimen was blood. This chain connects TRBV19 to TRBJ1-6; D remains unclear. The clonotype comes from a woman aged 50 to 60 with Graves' hyperthyroidism. The CDR3 bases are TGTGCCAGTAGTATATCGCCGGCTCAAGTTTCACCCCTCCACTTT. The encoded protein is CASSISPAQVSPLHF. Full variable domain (rest looked up from reference TRBV19 and TRBJ1-6): DGGITQSPKYLFRKEGQNVTLSCEQNLNHDAMYWYRQDPGQGLRLIYYSQIVNDFQKGDIAEGYSVSREKKESFPLTVTSAQKNPTAFYLCASSISPAQVSPLHFGNGTRLTVT.